The rows below give T cell receptor beta chains drawn from one sample of a study of OX40 agonist ivuxolimab in advanced cancers. Using immunoSEQ multiplex PCR, the repertoire was profiled, and TCRdb retains in-frame clones only, with some absent. The table has around 80,000 clones, about 92% seen once. The source was CD4+ or CD8+ T cells sorted from blood, collected in a trial of the OX40 agonist ivuxolimab. The source is an adult with an advanced solid tumor such as melanoma, head and neck, liver or kidney cancer. CDR3s include the opening cysteine and the closing phenylalanine or tryptophan. The order of the fields is clone size, J gene, V gene, D gene, CDR3 DNA, CDR3 protein. D genes are given only for firm matches. The size field is filled for only some rows; it gives once, few, many or a size class.

clone_size: .; j_call: TRBJ2-1; v_call: TRBV10-1; d_call: .; cdr3_nt: TGCGCCAGCAACGAAGGGGAGCCCTACAATGAGCAGTTCTTC; cdr3_aa: CASNEGEPYNEQFF
clone_size: .; j_call: TRBJ1-1; v_call: TRBV4-1; d_call: .; cdr3_nt: TGCGCCAGCAGCCAAGATCTAACCCTACCAAACACTGAAGCTTTCTTT; cdr3_aa: CASSQDLTLPNTEAFF
clone_size: .; j_call: TRBJ2-2; v_call: TRBV12-5; d_call: .; cdr3_nt: TGTGCTAGTGGGAGCCCTACGGGGACTCGCGGGGAGCTGTTTTTT; cdr3_aa: CASGSPTGTRGELFF
clone_size: .; j_call: TRBJ2-5; v_call: TRBV6-5; d_call: .; cdr3_nt: TGTGCCAGCACATGGGGGTACGGTCAAGAGACCCAGTACTTC; cdr3_aa: CASTWGYGQETQYF
clone_size: .; j_call: TRBJ2-1; v_call: TRBV9; d_call: .; cdr3_nt: TGTGCCAGCAGCCTCCGGGGGGCCCCCTACAATGAGCAGTTCTTC; cdr3_aa: CASSLRGAPYNEQFF
clone_size: .; j_call: TRBJ2-7; v_call: TRBV5-8; d_call: .; cdr3_nt: TGTGCCAGCAGCTCCAGGACCTTATACCCCTACGAGCAGTACTTC; cdr3_aa: CASSSRTLYPYEQYF
clone_size: .; j_call: TRBJ1-1; v_call: TRBV28; d_call: .; cdr3_nt: TGTGCCAGCAGTTTCCCCGAAGGGACCACTGAAGCTTTCTTT; cdr3_aa: CASSFPEGTTEAFF
clone_size: .; j_call: TRBJ2-7; v_call: TRBV28; d_call: .; cdr3_nt: TGTGCCAGCAGTTTCGGGGACGGTCCCTACGAGCAGTACTTC; cdr3_aa: CASSFGDGPYEQYF
clone_size: .; j_call: TRBJ1-2; v_call: TRBV5-6; d_call: .; cdr3_nt: TGTGCCAGCAGCTTGGAGGGGGGCGCGGATGGCTACACCTTC; cdr3_aa: CASSLEGGADGYTF
clone_size: .; j_call: TRBJ2-1; v_call: TRBV7-2; d_call: .; cdr3_nt: TGTGCCAGCAGCTTCTCCAAAACTCACAATGAGCAGTTCTTC; cdr3_aa: CASSFSKTHNEQFF
clone_size: .; j_call: TRBJ1-1; v_call: TRBV4-2; d_call: .; cdr3_nt: TGTGCCAGCAGCCAAGATCAGGGAGGGGTAGGGACTGAAGCTTTCTTT; cdr3_aa: CASSQDQGGVGTEAFF
clone_size: .; j_call: TRBJ1-6; v_call: TRBV9; d_call: .; cdr3_nt: TGTGCCAGCAGCGCCCGGGGGGGACCTCCGAATTCACCCCTCCACTTT; cdr3_aa: CASSARGGPPNSPLHF
clone_size: .; j_call: TRBJ2-7; v_call: TRBV10-3; d_call: TRBD1; cdr3_nt: TGTGCCATCAGTGAGCGGGGGACAGGGGGATGGAGCTCCTACGAGCAGTACTTC; cdr3_aa: CAISERGTGGWSSYEQYF
clone_size: .; j_call: TRBJ1-1; v_call: TRBV5-1; d_call: .; cdr3_nt: TGCGCCAGCAGCTTGGACCTGGGGGAGGGTTTCACTGAAGCTTTCTTT; cdr3_aa: CASSLDLGEGFTEAFF
clone_size: .; j_call: TRBJ2-7; v_call: TRBV19; d_call: .; cdr3_nt: TGTGCCAGTAGTACTGGACGCCAAAGCTCCTACGAGCAGTACTTC; cdr3_aa: CASSTGRQSSYEQYF
clone_size: .; j_call: TRBJ2-7; v_call: TRBV27; d_call: .; cdr3_nt: TGTGCCGTAGGGTGGGGGCCTAACTACGAGCAGTACTTC; cdr3_aa: CAVGWGPNYEQYF
clone_size: .; j_call: TRBJ2-1; v_call: TRBV5-1; d_call: .; cdr3_nt: TGCGCCAGCAGCCCAGGACAGCCCAATGAGCAGTTCTTC; cdr3_aa: CASSPGQPNEQFF
clone_size: .; j_call: TRBJ2-5; v_call: TRBV7-8; d_call: TRBD2; cdr3_nt: TGTGCCAGCAGCTTAAGGGCCATAGCGGGGGGGCAAGAGACCCAGTACTTC; cdr3_aa: CASSLRAIAGGQETQYF
clone_size: once; j_call: TRBJ2-5; v_call: TRBV2; d_call: TRBD2; cdr3_nt: TGTGCCAGCAGAGACCAGACGGGGGGACCGCGGACCCAGTACTTC; cdr3_aa: CASRDQTGGPRTQYF
clone_size: .; j_call: TRBJ1-1; v_call: TRBV2; d_call: TRBD1; cdr3_nt: TGTGCCAGCAGTTTACAGGGGAGGGACACTGAAGCTTTCTTT; cdr3_aa: CASSLQGRDTEAFF
clone_size: .; j_call: TRBJ2-7; v_call: TRBV7-2; d_call: TRBD1; cdr3_nt: TGTGCCAGCAGCTTAGTAGGCCCCGGGACAGTTTACGAGCAGTACTTC; cdr3_aa: CASSLVGPGTVYEQYF
clone_size: once; j_call: TRBJ1-5; v_call: TRBV30; d_call: .; cdr3_nt: TGTGCCTGGAGTGTAGGACGAGCCGGGCAGCCCCAGCATTTT; cdr3_aa: CAWSVGRAGQPQHF
clone_size: .; j_call: TRBJ1-1; v_call: TRBV29-1; d_call: .; cdr3_nt: TGCAGCACCTGGGTTATGACTGAAGCTTTCTTT; cdr3_aa: CSTWVMTEAFF
clone_size: .; j_call: TRBJ2-5; v_call: TRBV2; d_call: .; cdr3_nt: TGTGCCAGCTCGATGGGGGCCGGGACCCAGTACTTC; cdr3_aa: CASSMGAGTQYF
clone_size: .; j_call: TRBJ2-7; v_call: TRBV7-9; d_call: TRBD1; cdr3_nt: TGTGCCACCACGTGGCGGGACAGGCCCTACGAGCAGTACTTC; cdr3_aa: CATTWRDRPYEQYF
clone_size: .; j_call: TRBJ1-6; v_call: TRBV13; d_call: .; cdr3_nt: TGTGCCAGCAGCTTTGGGGCCAGCCCTAATTCACCCCTCCACTTT; cdr3_aa: CASSFGASPNSPLHF
clone_size: .; j_call: TRBJ2-1; v_call: TRBV9; d_call: .; cdr3_nt: TGTGCCAGCAGCGGGCCGAGGGTTGAGCAGTTCTTC; cdr3_aa: CASSGPRVEQFF
clone_size: .; j_call: TRBJ2-3; v_call: TRBV9; d_call: TRBD1; cdr3_nt: TGTGCCAGCAGCGTTTGGGACAGGGTAACTGCCACAGATACGCAGTATTTT; cdr3_aa: CASSVWDRVTATDTQYF
clone_size: .; j_call: TRBJ1-5; v_call: TRBV13; d_call: .; cdr3_nt: TGTGCCAGCAGCTTAGATCTCAATCAGCCCCAGCATTTT; cdr3_aa: CASSLDLNQPQHF
clone_size: .; j_call: TRBJ2-7; v_call: TRBV18; d_call: .; cdr3_nt: TGTGCCAGCTCACCCCAGGAGGGGGGCGACCCCTACGAGCAGTACTTC; cdr3_aa: CASSPQEGGDPYEQYF
clone_size: .; j_call: TRBJ2-5; v_call: TRBV6-5; d_call: TRBD2; cdr3_nt: TGTGCCAGCAGTCCGGAGCGGGGGAGATGGGAGACCCAGTACTTC; cdr3_aa: CASSPERGRWETQYF